This entry describes one T cell receptor beta chain. This clonotype was counted many times. Its binding antigen is unknown. No quality values exist for individual bases; no much larger clone is one base distant. This sample was taken from a study of glioma-infiltrating T cells (dated by TCRdb to 2015 to 2016). With regard to the full study: The study sequenced TCR alpha- and beta-chain repertoires from glioma tissue, from non-neoplastic brain tissue and from matched peripheral blood mononuclear cells. To measure how far tissue and blood T-cell populations diverged, each tissue-infiltrating repertoire was compared against the peripheral blood repertoire of the same patient. The paired cohort was made up of three low-grade glioma patients, several primary glioblastoma patients and three non-glioma patients who contributed non-neoplastic brain tissue. Study-wide findings and limitations: Only a very small number of CDR3 sequences turned up in both tissue and blood, a result put down to high CDR3 diversity combined with limited sampling. VJ-independent divergence between tissue and blood was lower than expected in non-neoplastic patients but higher than expected in all gliomas, particularly low-grade gliomas. The group comparisons were based on small numbers of patients: three non-neoplastic, three low-grade glioma and roughly eight glioblastoma patients.

The iRepertoire nested amplicon-rescue multiplex PCR (arm-PCR) platform was used to amplify TCR alpha and beta CDR3 regions from RNA. The input for one-step reverse transcription and amplification was about 85-400 ng of tissue mRNA or PBMC total RNA. Following bead purification, Illumina adapters were added by a secondary multiplex PCR, and libraries between 200 and 400 bp were gel-purified. Internal 6-nucleotide barcodes were carried by the libraries and were used for demultiplexing. Libraries were sequenced on an Illumina MiSeq with 2x220 or 2x250 nucleotide paired-end reads. The study's processing was this. FLASH 1.2.11 was used to merge paired reads, and BWA-MEM then aligned the reads to the GRCh37 human genome before TRA and TRB reads were extracted. An IMGT-derived reference of cassette sequences and CDR3 motifs, with pseudogenes included, was used for V and J assignment. Reads were translated in three frames, and productive CDR3s were defined by a C…FGXG motif without stop codons. Unique combinations of V-J cassette pair and CDR3 amino acid sequence were defined as clonotypes. Reads were filtered by Hamming distance, with the threshold set by the sequence error rate of each sample in mapped regions. TCRdb reprocessing: public reads trimmed at Q25 with fastp, clones called with MiXCR, in-frame beta chains kept. Each entry is one CDR3 protein sequence, shown with its most common DNA and genes. The V and J calls here are based on TCRdb, not the publication. For this sample there are approximately 120,000 distinct CDR3 sequences; about 23% appear just once. The ten largest clonotypes hold roughly 15% of the sample.

The CDR3 measures 14 amino acids from cysteine to phenylalanine. Just the 42-base CDR3 DNA is kept, in frame starting at base 1. CDR1 and CDR2, per the germline V gene (reference sequence), are LNHDA and SQIVND. At the junction V is shortened by 3 bases and J by 4 bases, with 11 bases in between. The rearranged segments are TRBV19 and TRBJ2-3, with TRBD1 perhaps the D gene, on 6 matching bases. This sequence originates from a human donor with low-grade glioma or glioblastoma, undergoing nonglioma brain surgery, or in good health (not recorded which). Sequencing was performed on glioma tissue, nonneoplastic brain tissue, or PBMCs (not recorded which). The DNA is as follows: TGTGCCAGTAGTATGACAGGTTTCGCAGATACGCAGTATTTT. Translated, this is CASSMTGFADTQYF. The full variable domain, with segments outside the CDR3 supplied by the reference TRBV19 and TRBJ2-3 proteins, appears as DGGITQSPKYLFRKEGQNVTLSCEQNLNHDAMYWYRQDPGQGLRLIYYSQIVNDFQKGDIAEGYSVSREKKESFPLTVTSAQKNPTAFYLCASSMTGFADTQYFGPGTRLTVL.